A single sample is the source of the 24 T cell receptor beta chains below, sequenced in a study of blood T cell repertoires in COVID-19. Sequencing used immunoSEQ multiplex PCR; TCRdb keeps in-frame clones, though not all of them. Here the sample spans about 76,000 clones, 78% being singletons. Sequenced material: peripheral blood. All receptors come from a human donor in a cohort sampled during active COVID-19.

This clone has only one observation. V gene TRBV19 combines with J gene TRBJ1-1; 9 nucleotides line up with TRBD1. This CDR3 has 15 amino acids. Germline CDR1 LNHDA, CDR2 SQIVND (reference sequence). With V trimmed by 5 bases and J by 5 bases, 9 bases remained unmatched. CDR3 bases: TGTGCCAGTAGTCCCCGAGGACAGGGGAAAACTGAAGCTTTCTTT. Translation: CASSPRGQGKTEAFF.

The rearrangement joins TRBV28 to TRBJ2-7, with TRBD2 matching over 8 bases. J lost 7 bases, V lost 6 bases, and 11 bases had no gene match. This CDR3 spans 14 amino acids. Looked up from germline, CDR1 is MDHEN and CDR2 is SYDVKM. CDR3 nucleotide sequence: TGTGCCAGCAGCCCACGGGCGGGGGGCCAGGAGCAGTACTTC. Its translation: CASSPRAGGQEQYF.

This chain connects TRBV12-5 to TRBJ2-6, with no clear D. The CDR3 covers 13 residues. From germline, CDR1 is LGHNT and CDR2 FRNRAP. V lost 8 bases, J lost 1 base, and 6 bases lay in between. CDR3 nucleotides: TGTGCTAGTTCCGGGTCTGGGGCCAACGTCCTGACTTTC. Translating gives CASSGSGANVLTF.

V and J are TRBV24-1 and TRBJ2-7; 12 bases fit TRBD2. Unmatched junction bases numbered 6, after V lost 2 bases and J lost 2 bases. The CDR3 loop spans 17 amino acids. Germline V gene lookup returns CDR1 KGHDR and CDR2 SFDVKD. The CDR3 DNA is TGTGCCACCAGTGATTCGAGGACTAGCGGGATAGCCTACGAGCAGTACTTC. Protein: CATSDSRTSGIAYEQYF.

The chain has TRBV29-1 and TRBJ1-2; 8 nucleotides line up with TRBD1. This CDR3 is built from 13 residues. V lost 6 bases and J lost 4; bases outside the gene matches: 7. CDR1 is SQVTM and CDR2 is ANQGSEA in the germline V gene. The CDR3 DNA sequence: TGCAGCGTGGACAGGGCGCTGAGCTATGGCTACACCTTC. It is translated as CSVDRALSYGYTF.

The V call is TRBV27, the J call TRBJ1-3; TRBD1 matches 8 bases. CDR1 and CDR2 from the germline V gene are MNHEY and SMNVEV (reference sequence). This CDR3 has 16 residues. The V segment lost 5 bases and the J segment 4 bases; nucleotides outside the gene matches: 10. This CDR3 is CASSPEGQGAGNTIYF. CDR3 in DNA: TGTGCCAGCAGTCCAGAAGGACAGGGCGCGGGAAACACCATATATTTT.

The rearrangement uses TRBV18 and TRBJ2-4; D uncertain. The CDR3 covers 13 residues. Trimming cost V 4 bases and J 6 bases, with 10 bases left between them. The germline CDR1 and CDR2 sequences are KGHSH and LQKENI. CDR3 bases: TGTGCCAGCTCACTCGACCGCGGAAACATTCAGTACTTC. Encoded protein: CASSLDRGNIQYF.

V is TRBV10-3 and J is TRBJ2-7; 7 bases align to TRBD2. The germline V gene has CDR1 ENHRY and CDR2 SYGVKD. V was pared by 4 bases and J by 1 base, with 7 bases of the junction left unmatched. The CDR3 loop spans 15 amino acids. CDR3 amino acids: CAISVREGPSYEQYF. For the CDR3, the DNA is TGTGCCATCAGTGTAAGGGAGGGACCTTCCTACGAGCAGTACTTC.

The chain uses TRBV11-2 and TRBJ2-3; 9 bases agree with TRBD2. Germline V CDR1 and CDR2: SGHAT, FQNNGV. The V gene end was trimmed by 0 bases and the J gene end by 3 bases; junction bases not matched to a gene: 7. This CDR3 has 17 residues. CDR3 sequence (DNA): TGTGCCAGCAGCTTAGAGGGGCGCGGGAGGGGTACAGATACGCAGTATTTT. It yields the protein CASSLEGRGRGTDTQYF.

The gene calls are TRBV7-8 and TRBJ2-7, with D possibly being TRBD1 (6 bases). This CDR3 region has 16 residues. The germline gives CDR1 SGHVS, CDR2 FQNEAQ. V lost 1 base and J lost 2, with 15 bases in between. The CDR3 is CASSLVDSPAPYEQYF. Here the CDR3 DNA reads TGTGCCAGCAGCTTAGTGGACAGTCCCGCACCCTACGAGCAGTACTTC. The variable domain in full, with the rest retrieved from reference TRBV7-8 and TRBJ2-7, is GAGVSQSPRYKVAKRGQDVALRCDPISGHVSLFWYQQALGQGPEFLTYFQNEAQLDKSGLPSDRFFAERPEGSVSTLKIQRTQQEDSAVYLCASSLVDSPAPYEQYFGPGTRLTVT.

This chain links TRBV5-6 with TRBJ1-5; possibly TRBD1 for D (5 bases). Between the trimmed V and J ends, which lost 4 bases and 1 base, there was a span of 15 bases. The germline V gene has CDR1 SGHDT and CDR2 YYEEEE. The CDR3 is 16 residues long. The CDR3 region is CASSAAAGHSNQPQHF. The CDR3 DNA is TGTGCCAGCAGCGCCGCGGCGGGGCACAGCAATCAGCCCCAGCATTTT.

V usage is TRBV5-1 and J usage is TRBJ2-7, with a tentative D call TRBD2 (5 bases). V lost 2 bases, J lost 0 bases, and 12 bases lay in between. This CDR3 contains 15 residues. From germline, CDR1 is SGHRS and CDR2 YFSETQ. The CDR3 region is CASSLGPADSYEQYF. CDR3 nucleotide sequence: TGCGCCAGCAGCTTAGGCCCAGCGGACTCCTACGAGCAGTACTTC. The whole variable domain, filled in from reference TRBV5-1 and TRBJ2-7, reads KAGVTQTPRYLIKTRGQQVTLSCSPISGHRSVSWYQQTPGQGLQFLFEYFSETQRNKGNFPGRFSGRQFSNSRSEMNVSTLELGDSALYLCASSLGPADSYEQYFGPGTRLTVT.

This clone was counted once. The gene calls are TRBV19 and TRBJ2-2; TRBD2 matches at 8 bases. The CDR3 is 16 residues long. Trimming took 5 bases from V and 0 from J; bases not matched to a gene: 5. Looked up from germline, CDR1 is LNHDA and CDR2 is SQIVND (reference sequence). CDR3 loop: CASSPVAGSNTGELFF. In nucleotides, the CDR3 is TGTGCCAGTAGTCCGGTAGCGGGGTCGAACACCGGGGAGCTGTTTTTT.

The gene calls are TRBV7-9 and TRBJ2-6; 9 bases fit TRBD1. This CDR3 is 17 amino acids long. The V segment lost 4 bases and the J segment 1 base; nucleotides outside the gene matches: 5. CDR1 is SEHNR and CDR2 is FQNEAQ in the germline V gene (reference sequence). The CDR3 here is CASSYTGGTSGANVLTF. CDR3 sequence (DNA): TGTGCCAGCAGCTACACAGGGGGCACGTCTGGGGCCAACGTCCTGACTTTC. The entire variable domain, with the rest obtained from reference TRBV7-9 and TRBJ2-6, is as follows: DTGVSQNPRHKITKRGQNVTFRCDPISEHNRLYWYRQTLGQGPEFLTYFQNEAQLEKSRLLSDRFSAERPKGSFSTLEIQRTEQGDSAMYLCASSYTGGTSGANVLTFGAGSRLTVL.

V and J are TRBV19 and TRBJ2-7; 8 nucleotides align to TRBD1. Germline V gene data show CDR1 as LNHDA and CDR2 as SQIVND (reference sequence). The CDR3 is 15 amino acids. Germline trimming cut 7 bases from V and 2 bases from J; bases unmatched to any gene: 10. The DNA of the CDR3 is TGTGCCAGTACCACCGACGGGACAGGAACCTACGAGCAGTACTTC. Translation: CASTTDGTGTYEQYF. Filled out from reference TRBV19 and TRBJ2-7, the complete variable domain reads DGGITQSPKYLFRKEGQNVTLSCEQNLNHDAMYWYRQDPGQGLRLIYYSQIVNDFQKGDIAEGYSVSREKKESFPLTVTSAQKNPTAFYLCASTTDGTGTYEQYFGPGTRLTVT.

This sequence joins TRBV2 and TRBJ2-7, with 8 bases matching TRBD2. The trim removed 3 bases at V and 7 bases at J, leaving 11 bases unmatched. The CDR3 is 15 amino acids. CDR1 is SNHLY and CDR2 is FYNNEI in the germline V gene. In DNA form, the CDR3 reads TGTGCCAGCAGTGACCACCGCGCGGGAGGAGGAGAGCAGTACTTC. The encoded protein is CASSDHRAGGGEQYF.

This chain joins TRBV6-2 or TRBV6-3 and TRBJ2-7, with 8 nucleotides matching TRBD1. CDR3 size: 12 residues. CDR1 and CDR2 (germline): MNHEY, SVGEGT. V dropped 5 bases and J dropped 5; count of bases not matched to a gene: 2. The CDR3 spells CASSATGDEQYF. The CDR3 nucleotides are TGTGCCAGCAGTGCGACAGGGGACGAGCAGTACTTC.

V and J are TRBV6-5 and TRBJ2-7; D gene unclear. The germline gives CDR1 MNHEY, CDR2 SVGAGI. CDR3 size: 15 residues. V was shortened by 6 bases and J by 4 bases, with 19 bases between the two germline ends. DNA for the CDR3: TGTGCCAGCAGCCCAGAGACTGATTTAAAATACGAGCAGTACTTC. As protein: CASSPETDLKYEQYF.

The gene calls are TRBV13 and TRBJ2-7; the match to TRBD2 covers 8 bases. From germline, CDR1 is PRHDT and CDR2 FYEKMQ (reference sequence). The CDR3 is made up of 15 amino acids. With 4 bases clipped from V and 5 bases from J, the junction kept 10 bases outside the gene matches. The CDR3 loop is CASSSGGALLNEQYF. CDR3 bases: TGTGCCAGCAGCTCCGGGGGGGCCTTGCTGAACGAGCAGTACTTC. The full variable domain, in which reference TRBV13 and TRBJ2-7 provide the parts outside the CDR3, is AAGVIQSPRHLIKEKRETATLKCYPIPRHDTVYWYQQGPGQDPQFLISFYEKMQSDKGSIPDRFSAQQFSDYHSELNMSSLELGDSALYFCASSSGGALLNEQYFGPGTRLTVT.

This clone showed up just once. The chain is built from TRBV2 and TRBJ1-5; D is perhaps TRBD1 (5 bases). This CDR3 is 15 amino acids long. CDR1 SNHLY and CDR2 FYNNEI come from the germline V gene. V lost 3 bases to trimming and J lost 6 bases, with 15 bases between them. The chain's CDR3 is CASSDQQGGLQPQHF. The CDR3 DNA reads as TGTGCCAGCAGTGACCAGCAGGGAGGGCTTCAGCCCCAGCATTTT.

This chain connects TRBV4-1 to TRBJ2-1, with D unresolved. Between the trimmed V and J ends, which lost 0 bases and 4 bases, there was a span of 10 bases. The CDR3 is 15 amino acids. Germline assignment: CDR1 MGHRA and CDR2 YSYEKL. CDR3 sequence reads: CASSQDPEVYNEQFF. The CDR3 bases are TGCGCCAGCAGCCAAGATCCTGAGGTATACAATGAGCAGTTCTTC.

The chain is built from TRBV11-2 and TRBJ2-7; 9 bases line up with TRBD2. The junction had 9 bases not matched to a gene; V was cut back by 5 bases and J by 4 bases. The CDR3 is made up of 15 amino acids. Looked up from germline, CDR1 is SGHAT and CDR2 is FQNNGV. The CDR3 DNA sequence: TGTGCCAGCAGCCAATCGACTAGCGGTCCTTACGAGCAGTACTTC. Encoded protein: CASSQSTSGPYEQYF.

The V call is TRBV14, the J call TRBJ1-4; 12 bases agree with TRBD1. Germline lookup yields CDR1 SGHDN and CDR2 FVKESK. V was clipped by 0 bases and J by 5 bases; unmatched bases: 13. The CDR3 has 20 amino acids. The chain's CDR3 is CASSQDLGDRGPWKNEKLFF. Here the CDR3 DNA reads TGTGCCAGCAGCCAAGATCTCGGGGACAGGGGGCCTTGGAAGAATGAAAAACTGTTTTTT.

The chain uses TRBV20-1 and TRBJ2-7; 7 nucleotides match TRBD2. Germline lookup yields CDR1 DFQATT and CDR2 SNEGSKA (reference sequence). The length of the CDR3 is 15 residues. V lost 3 bases and J lost 6; bases outside the gene matches: 14. CDR3 in DNA: TGCAGTGCTAGTGCTAGCGGAGTGGGGTGGCGCGAGCAGTACTTC. This encodes CSASASGVGWREQYF.